This is a list of T cell receptor beta chains from one sample in a study of blood T cell repertoires in COVID-19. The assay was immunoSEQ multiplex PCR, and TCRdb's table has in-frame clones only and misses some. This table has 150,000 to 200,000 clones, around 84% appearing once. Material for sequencing was peripheral blood. The receptors shown here come from a man younger than 40 with active or convalescent COVID-19. CDR3s include the opening cysteine and the closing phenylalanine or tryptophan. Fields, in order: D gene, J gene, clone size, V gene, CDR3 protein, CDR3 DNA. D genes are given only for firm matches. Clone size is given for some rows only: seen once, a few or many times, or a class if the clone is expanded.

. TRBJ2-5 . TRBV28 CASSLGGREIETQYF TGTGCCAGCAGTTTGGGGGGGCGAGAAATAGAGACCCAGTACTTC
. TRBJ2-5 . TRBV28 CASNGPPETQYF TGTGCCAGCAATGGCCCCCCAGAGACCCAGTACTTC
. TRBJ2-5 . TRBV19 CASSNRGARQETQYF TGTGCCAGTAGTAACCGGGGGGCCAGGCAAGAGACCCAGTACTTC
. TRBJ2-1 . TRBV18 CASSPRSRGGSYNEQFF TGTGCCAGCTCACCCCGTTCAAGGGGGGGTTCCTACAATGAGCAGTTCTTC
. TRBJ1-2 . TRBV29-1 CSVEHSSNYGYTF TGCAGCGTTGAACACAGCTCTAACTATGGCTACACCTTC
. TRBJ1-2 . TRBV29-1 CSAGDGYTF TGCAGCGCCGGGGATGGCTACACCTTC
. TRBJ2-6 . TRBV18 CASSEDSLSGANVLTF TGTGCCAGCTCAGAGGACAGTCTATCTGGGGCCAACGTCCTGACTTTC
TRBD1 TRBJ1-1 . TRBV2 CASTGDSWSPEAFF TGTGCCAGCACCGGGGACAGCTGGTCTCCTGAAGCTTTCTTT
TRBD2 TRBJ2-3 . TRBV11-3 CASSLVSGGSTDTQYF TGTGCCAGCAGCTTAGTCTCGGGAGGGAGTACAGATACGCAGTATTTT
TRBD1 TRBJ2-5 . TRBV7-9 CASSLGSQGRETQYF TGTGCCAGCAGCTTAGGGTCACAGGGGAGAGAGACCCAGTACTTC
TRBD1 TRBJ2-1 . TRBV4-2 CASSQEPTGGSFF TGTGCCAGCAGCCAAGAACCGACAGGGGGCTCGTTCTTC
. TRBJ1-3 . TRBV2 CASSEARGLTSGNTIYF TGTGCCAGCAGTGAAGCGCGAGGACTGACCTCTGGAAACACCATATATTTT
. TRBJ2-2 many TRBV25-1 CASSHNANTGELFF TGTGCCAGCAGTCACAACGCGAACACCGGGGAGCTGTTTTTT
TRBD2 TRBJ2-1 . TRBV6-4 CASSDSRRGVGYNEQFF TGTGCCAGCAGTGACTCGAGACGGGGGGTGGGTTACAATGAGCAGTTCTTC
. TRBJ2-5 . TRBV21-1 CASSKGPRVEETQYF TGTGCCAGCAGCAAAGGGCCCAGGGTAGAAGAGACCCAGTACTTC
. TRBJ1-2 . TRBV19 CASSLTGNYGYTF TGTGCCAGTAGTTTAACAGGGAACTATGGCTACACCTTC
. TRBJ1-1 . TRBV30 CAWTAVGGVGEAFF TGTGCCTGGACCGCTGTGGGGGGGGTCGGTGAAGCTTTCTTT
TRBD2 TRBJ2-7 . TRBV13 CASSLGLAGLVEQYF TGTGCCAGCAGCTTAGGGCTAGCGGGACTGGTCGAGCAGTACTTC
. TRBJ1-5 . TRBV30 CAWARVGAQPQHF TGTGCCTGGGCACGAGTAGGGGCTCAGCCCCAGCATTTT
TRBD1 TRBJ2-3 . TRBV19 CATQQGDTDTQYF TGTGCCACCCAACAGGGGGACACAGATACGCAGTATTTT
TRBD2 TRBJ2-2 . TRBV19 CASRIAGESHRELFF TGTGCCAGTAGGATAGCGGGGGAGAGCCATCGGGAGCTGTTTTTT
. TRBJ1-1 . TRBV20-1 CSASMGRNTEAFF TGCAGTGCTAGTATGGGGCGGAACACTGAAGCTTTCTTT
. TRBJ2-3 . TRBV7-9 CASSPGTASTDTQYF TGTGCCAGCAGCCCTGGGACTGCTAGCACAGATACGCAGTATTTT
. TRBJ1-6 . TRBV19 CATSAGLNSPLHF TGTGCCACCAGCGCGGGACTTAATTCACCCCTCCACTTT
. TRBJ2-1 . TRBV1 CTSSQDNCATSSYNEQFF TGCACCAGCAGCCAAGATAATTGTGCCACAAGCTCCTACAATGAGCAGTTCTTC
. TRBJ2-1 . TRBV7-8 CASSLAAAGVYNEQFF TGTGCCAGCAGCTTAGCGGCCGCAGGCGTCTACAATGAGCAGTTCTTC
. TRBJ2-7 few TRBV6-5 CASSQGTLTVYEQYF TGTGCCAGCAGCCAAGGCACCCTGACAGTTTACGAGCAGTACTTC
. TRBJ2-2 . TRBV7-8 CASSSAWSANTGELFF TGTGCCAGCAGCTCAGCGTGGTCGGCGAACACCGGGGAGCTGTTTTTT
. TRBJ1-1 . TRBV28 CASSKDTEAMNTEAFF TGTGCCAGCAGTAAAGACACGGAGGCCATGAACACTGAAGCTTTCTTT
. TRBJ2-5 . TRBV7-9 CASSPLAMETQYF TGTGCCAGCAGCCCCCTAGCGATGGAGACCCAGTACTTC
. TRBJ1-6 . TRBV2 CASSSTRGSTYNSPLHF TGTGCCAGCAGCTCAACCAGGGGTAGTACCTATAATTCACCCCTCCACTTT
TRBD1 TRBJ1-2 . TRBV4-1 CASSHTGQGDYGYTF TGCGCCAGCAGCCATACAGGACAGGGCGACTATGGCTACACCTTC
. TRBJ1-2 . TRBV27 CASIPFRGGAAYGYTF TGTGCCAGCATCCCCTTTAGGGGGGGGGCAGCCTATGGCTACACCTTC
. TRBJ2-7 once TRBV5-4 CASSLEALGVQYF TGTGCCAGCAGCTTGGAGGCTTTGGGAGTGCAGTACTTC
TRBD2 TRBJ2-3 . TRBV5-6 CASSLDGTKRGVDTQYF TGTGCCAGCAGCTTGGACGGGACTAAGCGGGGGGTAGATACGCAGTATTTT
TRBD1 TRBJ1-2 . TRBV19 CASSVTGNYGYTF TGTGCCAGTAGTGTGACAGGGAACTATGGCTACACCTTC
TRBD1 TRBJ2-2 few TRBV6-4 CASSGTGNTGELFF TGTGCCAGCAGTGGGACAGGGAACACCGGGGAGCTGTTTTTT
TRBD2 TRBJ2-3 . TRBV6-4 CASSDPTSGRGDTQYF TGTGCCAGCAGTGACCCGACTAGCGGCCGGGGGGATACGCAGTATTTT
. TRBJ1-6 . TRBV10-3 CAIGGGFNSPLHF TGTGCCATCGGGGGGGGATTCAATTCACCCCTCCACTTT
. TRBJ2-7 . TRBV2 CASSLEGYEQYF TGTGCCAGCAGTCTGGAGGGGTACGAGCAGTACTTC
. TRBJ1-1 . TRBV6-1 CASSGPGHQAGTEAFF TGTGCCAGCAGTGGCCCAGGCCATCAGGCGGGCACTGAAGCTTTCTTT
TRBD1 TRBJ2-2 . TRBV18 CASSPLTGGADTGELFF TGTGCCAGCTCACCCTTAACAGGGGGCGCGGACACCGGGGAGCTGTTTTTT
. TRBJ1-6 . TRBV7-2 CASSLAQGPPNSPLHF TGTGCCAGCAGCTTAGCGCAGGGTCCCCCTAATTCACCCCTCCACTTT
. TRBJ1-4 . TRBV7-2 CASSLGGFNEKLFF TGTGCCAGCAGCTTAGGTGGCTTTAATGAAAAACTGTTTTTT
TRBD1 TRBJ2-2 . TRBV6-4 CASSLDRVPNTGELFF TGTGCCAGCAGCCTAGACAGGGTCCCGAACACCGGGGAGCTGTTTTTT
. TRBJ1-1 . TRBV7-8 CASRADRNTEAFF TGTGCCAGCAGAGCCGACAGGAACACTGAAGCTTTCTTT
. TRBJ2-3 . TRBV7-9 CASSLGLGRNTQYF TGTGCCAGCAGCTTAGGTTTAGGGAGAAATACGCAGTATTTT
TRBD2 TRBJ2-1 . TRBV24-1 CATSDPFSGSYNEQFF TGTGCCACCAGTGACCCCTTTAGCGGGAGCTACAATGAGCAGTTCTTC
TRBD2 TRBJ2-1 . TRBV19 CASSRGLAGGYSYNEQFF TGTGCCAGTAGTAGGGGCCTAGCGGGAGGGTACTCCTACAATGAGCAGTTCTTC
. TRBJ2-1 once TRBV21-1 CASSVRTGFFCNEQFF TGTGCCAGCAGCGTGCGGACAGGGTTCTTCTGCAATGAGCAGTTCTTC
TRBD2 TRBJ2-1 . TRBV27 CASSSRGSGSRGEQFF TGTGCCAGCAGTTCGCGGGGGAGTGGGTCGCGCGGTGAGCAGTTCTTC
. TRBJ2-7 . TRBV29-1 CSVEGPGRAPYEQYF TGCAGCGTTGAGGGTCCGGGCAGGGCCCCGTACGAGCAGTACTTC
TRBD1 TRBJ1-2 . TRBV18 CASSPVGQGGGYTF TGTGCCAGCTCACCAGTGGGACAGGGAGGAGGCTACACCTTC
TRBD2 TRBJ2-5 . TRBV5-1 CASSWVGGGQETQYF TGCGCCAGCAGCTGGGTGGGCGGGGGACAAGAGACCCAGTACTTC